This note documents a single T cell receptor beta chain sequence. The sample belongs to a study of T cells in Graves' hyperthyroidism and ophthalmopathy. TCR beta CDR3 regions were amplified from RNA transcripts. First-round RT-PCR with HTBI primers amplified the TCR CDR3 region. TCRdb redid the calling of the multiplex PCR reads with MiXCR, one entry per CDR3 protein. The sample includes 250,000 to 300,000 distinct CDR3 sequences, about 14% seen only once; the top ten take 10% to 15%. With 2 bases clipped from V and 5 bases from J, the junction kept 6 bases outside the gene matches. This CDR3 region has 16 residues. Germline assignment: CDR1 MGHRA and CDR2 YSYEKL.

The rearrangement joins TRBV4-1 to TRBJ2-5, with 12 bases aligning to TRBD2. This clonotype originated in a woman between 35 and 50 years old with Graves' hyperthyroidism that later progressed to Graves' ophthalmopathy. Sequences were obtained from blood. CDR3 sequence reads: CASSQPTSGREETQYF. The CDR3 bases are TGCGCCAGCAGCCAACCGACTAGCGGGAGAGAGGAGACCCAGTACTTC.